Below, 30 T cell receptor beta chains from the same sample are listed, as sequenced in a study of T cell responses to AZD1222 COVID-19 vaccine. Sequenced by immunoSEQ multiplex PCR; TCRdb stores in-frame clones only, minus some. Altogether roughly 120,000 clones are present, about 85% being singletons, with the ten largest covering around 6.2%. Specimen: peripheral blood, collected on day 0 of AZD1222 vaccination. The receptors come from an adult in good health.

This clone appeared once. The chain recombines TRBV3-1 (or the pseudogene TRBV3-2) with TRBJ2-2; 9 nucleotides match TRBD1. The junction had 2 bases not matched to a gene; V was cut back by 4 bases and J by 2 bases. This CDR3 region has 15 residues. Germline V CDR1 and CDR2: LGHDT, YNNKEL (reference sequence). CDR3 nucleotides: TGTGCCAGCAGCCTGGGACAGGGAAACACCGGGGAGCTGTTTTTT. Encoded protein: CASSLGQGNTGELFF.

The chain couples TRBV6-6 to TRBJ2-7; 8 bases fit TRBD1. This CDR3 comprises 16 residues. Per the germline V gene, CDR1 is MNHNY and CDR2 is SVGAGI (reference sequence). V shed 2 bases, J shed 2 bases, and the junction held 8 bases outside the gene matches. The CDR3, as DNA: TGTGCCAGCAGTTACCTTAACTTGGGACAGGCCTACGAGCAGTACTTC. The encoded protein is CASSYLNLGQAYEQYF.

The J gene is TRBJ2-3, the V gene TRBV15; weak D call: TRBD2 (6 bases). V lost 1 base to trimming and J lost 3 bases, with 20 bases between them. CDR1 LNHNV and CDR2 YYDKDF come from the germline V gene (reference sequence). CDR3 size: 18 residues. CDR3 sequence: CATSRAYDRGGGTDTQYF. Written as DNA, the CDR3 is TGTGCCACCAGCAGAGCCTACGATCGGGGCGGAGGGACAGATACGCAGTATTTT.

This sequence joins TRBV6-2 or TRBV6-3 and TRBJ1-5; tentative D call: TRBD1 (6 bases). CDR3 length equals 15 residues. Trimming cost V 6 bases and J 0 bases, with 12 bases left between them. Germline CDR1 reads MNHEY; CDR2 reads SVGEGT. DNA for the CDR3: TGTGCCAGCAGACCTGACAGGCTTAGCAATCAGCCCCAGCATTTT. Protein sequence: CASRPDRLSNQPQHF.

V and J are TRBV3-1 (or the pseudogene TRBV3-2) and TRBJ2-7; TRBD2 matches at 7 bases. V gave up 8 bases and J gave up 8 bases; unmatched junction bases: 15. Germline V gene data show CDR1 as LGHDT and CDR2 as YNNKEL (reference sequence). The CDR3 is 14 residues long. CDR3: CASGSTGGHPKQYF. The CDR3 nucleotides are TGTGCCAGCGGATCGACGGGGGGTCACCCAAAGCAGTACTTC.

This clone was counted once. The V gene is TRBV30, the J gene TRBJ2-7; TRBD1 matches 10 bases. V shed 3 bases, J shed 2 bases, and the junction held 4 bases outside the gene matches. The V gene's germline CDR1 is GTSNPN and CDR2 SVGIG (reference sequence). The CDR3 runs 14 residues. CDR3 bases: TGTGCCTGGAGGACAGGGGGCGGAACCTACGAGCAGTACTTC. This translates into CAWRTGGGTYEQYF.

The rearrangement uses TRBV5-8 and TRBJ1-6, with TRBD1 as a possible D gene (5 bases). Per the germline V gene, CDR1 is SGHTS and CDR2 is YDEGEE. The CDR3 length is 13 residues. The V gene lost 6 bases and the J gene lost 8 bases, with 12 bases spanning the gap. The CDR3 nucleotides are TGTGCCAGCAACCCGACAGACGATTCACCCCTCCACTTT. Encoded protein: CASNPTDDSPLHF.

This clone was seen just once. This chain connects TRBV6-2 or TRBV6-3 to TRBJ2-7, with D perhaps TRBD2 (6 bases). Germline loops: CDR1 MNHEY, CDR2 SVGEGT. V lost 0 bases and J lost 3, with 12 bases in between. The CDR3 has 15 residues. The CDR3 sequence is CASSYSWDSNYEQYF. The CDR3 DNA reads TGTGCCAGCAGTTACTCATGGGACTCCAACTACGAGCAGTACTTC.

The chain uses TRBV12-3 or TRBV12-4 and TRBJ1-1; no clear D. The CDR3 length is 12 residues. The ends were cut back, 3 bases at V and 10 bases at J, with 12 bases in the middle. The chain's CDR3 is CASSLLGLRAFF. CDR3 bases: TGTGCCAGCAGTTTGTTAGGGCTACGAGCTTTCTTT.

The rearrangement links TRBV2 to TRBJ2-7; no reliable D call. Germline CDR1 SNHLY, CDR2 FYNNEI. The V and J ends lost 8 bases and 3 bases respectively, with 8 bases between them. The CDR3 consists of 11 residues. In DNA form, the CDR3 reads TGTGCCAGCGTGGCAGGCTACGAGCAGTACTTC. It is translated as CASVAGYEQYF. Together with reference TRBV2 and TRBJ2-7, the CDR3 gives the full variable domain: EPEVTQTPSHQVTQMGQEVILRCVPISNHLYFYWYRQILGQKVEFLVSFYNNEISEKSEIFDDQFSVERPDGSNFTLKIRSTKLEDSAMYFCASVAGYEQYFGPGTRLTVT.

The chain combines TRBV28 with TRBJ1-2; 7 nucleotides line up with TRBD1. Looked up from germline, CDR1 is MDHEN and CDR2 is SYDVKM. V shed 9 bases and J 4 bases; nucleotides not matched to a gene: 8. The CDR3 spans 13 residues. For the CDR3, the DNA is TGTGCCAGGCGTGAGACAGGGCTCTATGGCTACACCTTC. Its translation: CARRETGLYGYTF.

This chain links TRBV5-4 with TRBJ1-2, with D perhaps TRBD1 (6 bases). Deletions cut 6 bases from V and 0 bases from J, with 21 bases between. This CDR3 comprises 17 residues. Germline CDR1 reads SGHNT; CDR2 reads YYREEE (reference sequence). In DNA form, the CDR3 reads TGTGCCAGCACCCACCAAGGGGGGGGCGCCGCTAACTATGGCTACACCTTC. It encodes CASTHQGGGAANYGYTF.

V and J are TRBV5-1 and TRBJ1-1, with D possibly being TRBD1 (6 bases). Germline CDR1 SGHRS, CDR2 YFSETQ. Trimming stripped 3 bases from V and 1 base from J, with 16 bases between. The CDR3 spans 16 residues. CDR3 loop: CASSWEPGHRNTEAFF. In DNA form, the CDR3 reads TGCGCCAGCAGCTGGGAACCGGGACACAGGAACACTGAAGCTTTCTTT.

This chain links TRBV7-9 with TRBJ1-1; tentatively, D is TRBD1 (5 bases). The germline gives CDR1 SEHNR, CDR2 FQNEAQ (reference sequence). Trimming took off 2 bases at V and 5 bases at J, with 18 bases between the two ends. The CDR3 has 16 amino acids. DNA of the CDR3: TGTGCCAGCAGCTTAAGGCTCCAGGGAGGGAGGACTGAAGCTTTCTTT. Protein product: CASSLRLQGGRTEAFF.

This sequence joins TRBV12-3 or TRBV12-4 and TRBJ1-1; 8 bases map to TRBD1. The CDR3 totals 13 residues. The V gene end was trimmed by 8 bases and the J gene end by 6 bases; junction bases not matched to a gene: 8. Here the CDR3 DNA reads TGTGCCAGCCTGGGGGGCAGGGGGCCTGAAGCTTTCTTT. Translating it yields CASLGGRGPEAFF.

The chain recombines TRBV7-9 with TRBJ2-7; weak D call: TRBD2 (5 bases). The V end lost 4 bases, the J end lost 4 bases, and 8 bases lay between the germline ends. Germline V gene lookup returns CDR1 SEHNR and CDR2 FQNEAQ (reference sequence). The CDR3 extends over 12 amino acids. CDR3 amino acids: CASSSRGYEQYF. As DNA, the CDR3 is TGTGCCAGCAGCTCCCGAGGGTACGAGCAGTACTTC.

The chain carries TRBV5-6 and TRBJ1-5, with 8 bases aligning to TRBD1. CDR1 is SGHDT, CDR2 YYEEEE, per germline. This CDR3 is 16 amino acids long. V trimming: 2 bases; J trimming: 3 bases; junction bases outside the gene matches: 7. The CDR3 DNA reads TGTGCCAGCAGCTTTACCGGACAGGGTAACAATCAGCCCCAGCATTTT. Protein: CASSFTGQGNNQPQHF.

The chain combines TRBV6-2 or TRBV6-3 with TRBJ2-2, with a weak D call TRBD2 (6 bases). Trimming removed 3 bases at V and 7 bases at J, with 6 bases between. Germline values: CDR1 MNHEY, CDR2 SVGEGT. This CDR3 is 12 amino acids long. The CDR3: CASSYSGGELFF. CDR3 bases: TGTGCCAGCAGTTATAGCGGCGGGGAGCTGTTTTTT.

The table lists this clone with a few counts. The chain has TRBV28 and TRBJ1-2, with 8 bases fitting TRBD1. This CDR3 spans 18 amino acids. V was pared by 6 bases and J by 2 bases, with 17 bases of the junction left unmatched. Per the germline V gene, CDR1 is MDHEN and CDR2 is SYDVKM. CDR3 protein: CASRSPGRPGQGNYGYTF. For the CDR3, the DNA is TGTGCCAGCAGGAGCCCTGGACGGCCAGGACAGGGAAACTATGGCTACACCTTC.

The DNA for the CDR3 is TGTGCCATCAGTGAGTCGGAGGGGATGGACACTGAAGCTTTCTTT. Amino acid sequence: CAISESEGMDTEAFF. The genes are TRBV10-3 and TRBJ1-1; weak D call: TRBD1 (5 bases). Germline V lookup: CDR1 ENHRY, CDR2 SYGVKD. The CDR3 contains 15 residues. The V end lost 0 bases, the J end lost 3 bases, and 11 bases lay between the germline ends.

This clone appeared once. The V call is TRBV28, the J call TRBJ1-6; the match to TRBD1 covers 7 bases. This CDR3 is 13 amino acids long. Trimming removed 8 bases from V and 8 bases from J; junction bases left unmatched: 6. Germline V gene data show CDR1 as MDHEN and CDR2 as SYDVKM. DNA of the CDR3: TGTGCCAGCGTAGGGGGCGCGGATTCACCCCTCCACTTT. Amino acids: CASVGGADSPLHF.

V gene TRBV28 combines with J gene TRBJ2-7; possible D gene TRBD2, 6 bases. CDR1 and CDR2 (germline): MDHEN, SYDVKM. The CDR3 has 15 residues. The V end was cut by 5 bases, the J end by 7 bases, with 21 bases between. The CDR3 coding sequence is TGTGCCAGCAGTCCCACCCCTATGGCGGGACTGGAGCAGTACTTC. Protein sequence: CASSPTPMAGLEQYF.

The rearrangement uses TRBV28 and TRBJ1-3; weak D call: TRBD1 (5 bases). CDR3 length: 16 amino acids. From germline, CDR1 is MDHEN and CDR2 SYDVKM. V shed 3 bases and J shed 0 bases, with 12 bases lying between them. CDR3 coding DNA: TGTGCCAGCAGTTTGGCGGGGCAGAGCTCTGGAAACACCATATATTTT. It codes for CASSLAGQSSGNTIYF.

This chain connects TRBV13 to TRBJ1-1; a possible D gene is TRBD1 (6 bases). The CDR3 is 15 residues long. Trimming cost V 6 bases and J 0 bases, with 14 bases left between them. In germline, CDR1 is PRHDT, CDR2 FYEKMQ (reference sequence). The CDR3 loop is CASRVRGALNTEAFF. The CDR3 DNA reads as TGTGCCAGCAGGGTGAGGGGGGCCCTGAACACTGAAGCTTTCTTT.

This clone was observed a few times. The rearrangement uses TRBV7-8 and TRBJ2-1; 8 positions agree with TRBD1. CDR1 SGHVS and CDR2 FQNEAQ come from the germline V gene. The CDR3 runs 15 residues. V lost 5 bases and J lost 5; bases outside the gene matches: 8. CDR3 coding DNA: TGTGCCAGCAGCGCTTGGAGGACAGGGCACAATGAGCAGTTCTTC. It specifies CASSAWRTGHNEQFF.

CDR3 sequence: CASSFLAASTDTQYF. In DNA form, the CDR3 reads TGTGCCAGCAGCTTCCTAGCGGCTAGCACAGATACGCAGTATTTT. The J gene is TRBJ2-3, the V gene TRBV11-2, with 7 bases fitting TRBD2. Germline V gene sequence: CDR1 SGHAT, CDR2 FQNNGV. The V and J ends lost 3 bases and 0 bases, in that order; junction bases with no gene match: 3. The CDR3 consists of 15 residues.

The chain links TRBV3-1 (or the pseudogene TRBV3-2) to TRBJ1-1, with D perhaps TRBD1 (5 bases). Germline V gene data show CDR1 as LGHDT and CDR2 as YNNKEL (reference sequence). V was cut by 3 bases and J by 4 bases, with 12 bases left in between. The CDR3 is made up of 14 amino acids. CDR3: CASSHGHPSTEAFF. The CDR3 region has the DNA TGTGCCAGCAGCCATGGACACCCTTCCACTGAAGCTTTCTTT.

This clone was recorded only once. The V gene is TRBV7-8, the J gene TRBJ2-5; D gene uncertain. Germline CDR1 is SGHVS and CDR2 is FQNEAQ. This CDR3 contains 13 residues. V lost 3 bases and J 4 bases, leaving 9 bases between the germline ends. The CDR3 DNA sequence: TGTGCCAGCAGCTTTAGCTTAAGAGAGACCCAGTACTTC. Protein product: CASSFSLRETQYF.

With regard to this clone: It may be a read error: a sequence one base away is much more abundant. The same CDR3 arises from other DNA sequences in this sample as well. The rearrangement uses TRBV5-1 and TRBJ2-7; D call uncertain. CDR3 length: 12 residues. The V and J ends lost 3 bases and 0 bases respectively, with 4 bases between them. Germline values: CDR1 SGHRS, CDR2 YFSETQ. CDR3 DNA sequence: TGCGCCAGCAGCTCCGACTCCTACGAGCAGTACTTC. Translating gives CASSSDSYEQYF.

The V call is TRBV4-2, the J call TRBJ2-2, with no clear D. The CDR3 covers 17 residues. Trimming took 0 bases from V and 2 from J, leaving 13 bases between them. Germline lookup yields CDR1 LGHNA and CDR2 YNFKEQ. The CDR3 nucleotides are TGTGCCAGCAGCCAAGATCTTTATTCGGAAAACACCGGGGAGCTGTTTTTT. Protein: CASSQDLYSENTGELFF.